This record covers a single T cell receptor beta chain. These data originate in a study of cytomegalovirus exposure and HLA in healthy donors. This PCR relied on a set of 60 Vbeta primers and 13 Jbeta primers. Only in-frame clones appear in the TCRdb table, and some are missing; sequencing was by immunoSEQ multiplex PCR. The sample includes about 140,000 clones, 73% of them seen just once. With V trimmed by 5 bases and J by 4 bases, 7 bases remained unmatched. Germline lookup yields CDR1 SGHRS and CDR2 YFSETQ. The CDR3 loop spans 15 amino acids. The material sequenced was PBMCs. The rearrangement uses TRBV5-1 and TRBJ2-2, with 8 nucleotides matching TRBD2. The TCR sequence derives from a woman in her thirties or forties in good health and CMV-seronegative. CDR3 in DNA: TGCGCCAGCAGTTACTGGACTAGCAGCACCGGGGAGCTGTTTTTT. Amino acid sequence: CASSYWTSSTGELFF.